This TCR beta chain was found in a study of T cell repertoires in cytomegalovirus infection. Study findings and constraints: Identification of carriers of CMV plus the relevant HLA was achieved through cumulative public TCR beta family frequency.

This CDR3 is built from 14 residues. V was trimmed by 0 bases and J by 0 bases, leaving 8 bases between them. The germline V gene encodes CDR1 DFQATT and CDR2 SNEGSKA (reference sequence). In the case of this clonotype: What it recognizes is unknown.

TCRdb processed the reads anew with MiXCR; each CDR3 protein has one entry. The profile covers approximately 150,000 distinct CDR3 sequences, with 5% to 6.5% appearing a single time and approximately 18% taken by the ten largest. This TCR was sampled from a human donor in good health (CMV status not recorded). Some clones in this sample may be carry-over from other donors' samples. The sequencing input was PBMCs. The chain couples TRBV20-1 to TRBJ2-5; D gene ambiguous. The CDR3 region has the DNA TGCAGTGCTAGAGATCTACGTTACCAAGAGACCCAGTACTTC. Translating it yields CSARDLRYQETQYF.